The 13 T cell receptor beta chains below all came from one sample that was sequenced in a study of OX40 agonist ivuxolimab in advanced cancers. This table comes from immunoSEQ multiplex PCR, and its TCRdb copy is limited to in-frame clones, with some not included. The table lists some 81,000 clones, around 85% of them singletons, with around 2% in the top ten. Sample: CD4+ or CD8+ T cells sorted from blood, taken in a trial of the OX40 agonist ivuxolimab. Receptors were obtained from an adult with an advanced solid tumor such as melanoma, head and neck, liver or kidney cancer.

The chain couples TRBV7-6 to TRBJ2-1, with D perhaps matching TRBD2 (5 bases). The V end was cut by 0 bases, the J end by 10 bases, with 16 bases between. This CDR3 spans 15 amino acids. Germline loops: CDR1 SGHVS, CDR2 FNYEAQ. The CDR3 DNA sequence: TGTGCCAGCAGCTTAGCGCGAAGCGGTCACGCGGAGCAGTTCTTC. It yields the protein CASSLARSGHAEQFF.

V is TRBV10-1 and J is TRBJ2-2; the D is unclear. This CDR3 comprises 13 residues. Germline assignment: CDR1 WNHNN and CDR2 SYGVQD (reference sequence). Trimming removed 4 bases from V and 4 bases from J, with 7 bases in between. The CDR3 DNA reads TGCGCCAGCAGTGGGCAGGTCACCGGGGAGCTGTTTTTT. Translated: CASSGQVTGELFF.

This sequence joins TRBV5-1 and TRBJ1-2; 7 bases fit TRBD1. V shed 0 bases and J 5 bases; nucleotides not matched to a gene: 7. The germline V gene has CDR1 SGHRS and CDR2 YFSETQ. This CDR3 is 15 amino acids long. CDR3: CASSLEGTDLYGYTF. CDR3 bases: TGCGCCAGCAGCTTGGAAGGGACAGATTTGTATGGCTACACCTTC.

This clone was seen a few times. The chain has TRBV11-2 and TRBJ1-1; the match to TRBD1 covers 7 bases. The germline gives CDR1 SGHAT, CDR2 FQNNGV. Trimming at V came to 5 bases and at J to 6 bases, leaving 9 bases not matched to a gene. The CDR3 contains 14 residues. The CDR3 DNA follows: TGTGCCAGCAGCCCCTGGACAGGACCCTCTGAAGCTTTCTTT. This gives the protein CASSPWTGPSEAFF.

V is TRBV19 and J is TRBJ1-2; D unresolved. The CDR3 length is 15 residues. V dropped 7 bases and J dropped 4 bases, with 19 bases sitting between them. The V gene's germline CDR1 is LNHDA and CDR2 SQIVND (reference sequence). CDR3 DNA: TGTGCCAGTACCGCCGAGGTCGGGGTTCTCTATGGCTACACCTTC. Translation gives CASTAEVGVLYGYTF.

This clone came up a few times. V is TRBV4-1 and J is TRBJ1-2; 7 bases map to TRBD1. With 3 bases clipped from V and 5 bases from J, the junction kept 9 bases outside the gene matches. Germline CDR1 and CDR2: MGHRA and YSYEKL. CDR3 size: 15 residues. The CDR3 sequence: CASSHPKGQFYGYTF. The CDR3 region has the DNA TGCGCCAGCAGCCATCCCAAGGGACAGTTTTATGGCTACACCTTC.

V usage is TRBV30 and J usage is TRBJ1-3; D is undetermined. This CDR3 comprises 14 residues. From germline, CDR1 is GTSNPN and CDR2 SVGIG (reference sequence). The ends were cut back, 4 bases at V and 2 bases at J, with 12 bases in the middle. CDR3 protein: CAWTRLRAGNTIYF. CDR3 nucleotide sequence: TGTGCCTGGACCCGCCTTAGGGCTGGAAACACCATATATTTT.

This clone has only one observation. The CDR3 DNA sequence: TGTGCCATCAGTGAAAGGCAGGCAGCGGACACTGAAGCTTTCTTT. Translated, it gives CAISERQAADTEAFF. The chain is built from TRBV10-3 and TRBJ1-1, with D hard to call. Trimming took off 3 bases at V and 3 bases at J, with 14 bases between the two ends. The CDR3 is 15 residues long. CDR1 and CDR2 (germline): ENHRY, SYGVKD.

This clone was detected only a few times. The rearrangement uses TRBV5-6 and TRBJ1-1; 8 bases line up with TRBD1. The germline CDR1 and CDR2 sequences are SGHDT and YYEEEE. The CDR3 is made up of 15 amino acids. V lost 3 bases and J lost 1; bases outside the gene matches: 5. The DNA for the CDR3 is TGTGCCAGCAGCTCAAAAGACAGGGGGAACACTGAAGCTTTCTTT. Its protein is CASSSKDRGNTEAFF.

The rearrangement links TRBV5-1 to TRBJ2-7; a possible D gene is TRBD2 (5 bases). Trimming shortened V by 5 bases and J by 4 bases, and 16 bases separated the two germline ends. The CDR3 sequence is 14 residues long. Germline CDR1 SGHRS, CDR2 YFSETQ. CDR3 in DNA: TGCGCCAGCAGGGACTCGGGGTCTTCGTACGAGCAGTACTTC. Residues: CASRDSGSSYEQYF. The variable domain in full, completed from reference TRBV5-1 and TRBJ2-7, reads KAGVTQTPRYLIKTRGQQVTLSCSPISGHRSVSWYQQTPGQGLQFLFEYFSETQRNKGNFPGRFSGRQFSNSRSEMNVSTLELGDSALYLCASRDSGSSYEQYFGPGTRLTVT.

The chain joins TRBV18 to TRBJ2-7; 8 bases fit TRBD1. The CDR3 runs 13 residues. The V gene's germline CDR1 is KGHSH and CDR2 LQKENI. Trimming took 9 bases from V and 6 from J; bases not matched to a gene: 10. CDR3 loop: CASQQDRAGEQYF. The CDR3 region has the DNA TGTGCCAGTCAACAGGACAGGGCAGGCGAGCAGTACTTC.

The rearrangement joins TRBV7-6 to TRBJ2-2; D remains unclear. The CDR3 is 12 amino acids. The V end was cut by 1 base, the J end by 6 bases, with 3 bases between. The germline gives CDR1 SGHVS, CDR2 FNYEAQ. Here the CDR3 DNA reads TGTGCCAGCAGCTTAGGGTCCGGGGAGCTGTTTTTT. Translated, it gives CASSLGSGELFF.

The rearrangement uses TRBV2 and TRBJ2-1, with no clear D. This CDR3 comprises 15 residues. Germline CDR1 and CDR2: SNHLY and FYNNEI. Trimming removed 5 bases at V and 5 bases at J, with 16 bases between. CDR3 in amino acids: CASSQSHKDDNEQFF. The CDR3 coding sequence is TGTGCCAGCAGTCAGAGTCACAAAGATGACAATGAGCAGTTCTTC.